The 16 T cell receptor beta chains below come from one sample, sequenced in a study of identical twins. TCRdb processed the 5' RACE reads anew with MiXCR; each CDR3 protein has one entry. Counted here are hundreds of thousands of distinct CDR3 sequences, approximately 18% occurring once; the ten biggest clones make up roughly 14%. The same data also went into a second study, on T cells expressing NK-cell markers.

The sample comprised PBMCs. The source of these receptors is a young woman in good health.

The chain is built from TRBV30 and TRBJ2-2; D not resolved. The V end lost 3 bases, the J end lost 5 bases, and 1 base lay between the germline ends. Germline-derived CDR1 and CDR2 are GTSNPN and SVGIG (reference sequence). The CDR3 has 10 residues. This CDR3 is CAWRTGELFF. The CDR3 DNA reads TGTGCCTGGAGGACCGGGGAGCTGTTTTTT.

This clonotype occurred a few times. The CDR3 DNA reads as TGCAGTGCTAGTGCCGCGGGGGGGTACGAGCAGTACTTC. Translating gives CSASAAGGYEQYF. The chain combines TRBV20-1 with TRBJ2-7, with TRBD2 matching over 9 bases. J lost 4 bases, V lost 3 bases, and 4 bases had no gene match. Germline CDR1 is DFQATT and CDR2 is SNEGSKA (reference sequence). The CDR3 is made up of 13 amino acids.

The rearrangement joins TRBV20-1 to TRBJ1-1; D might be TRBD1 (5 bases). V lost 3 bases, J lost 3 bases, and 17 bases lay in between. Germline CDR1 and CDR2: DFQATT and SNEGSKA (reference sequence). The CDR3 covers 15 residues. CDR3: CSASTGGGIHTEAFF. The CDR3, as DNA: TGCAGTGCTAGCACCGGGGGAGGAATTCACACTGAAGCTTTCTTT.

V is TRBV29-1 and J is TRBJ2-5, with 9 bases matching TRBD2. Germline loops: CDR1 SQVTM, CDR2 ANQGSEA. CDR3 length: 13 residues. V was pared by 7 bases and J by 4 bases, with 7 bases of the junction left unmatched. The CDR3 DNA sequence: TGCAGCGGGGAGCGGGGGGACGGAGAGACCCAGTACTTC. Translating it yields CSGERGDGETQYF.

This clonotype was counted a few times. This sequence joins TRBV2 and TRBJ2-7; 9 nucleotides line up with TRBD1. CDR1 is SNHLY and CDR2 is FYNNEI in the germline V gene. V lost 2 bases and J lost 3; bases outside the gene matches: 8. This CDR3 spans 16 amino acids. The CDR3 loop is CASSESAGQGVYEQYF. The CDR3 DNA follows: TGTGCCAGCAGTGAAAGTGCGGGACAGGGTGTCTACGAGCAGTACTTC.

This clonotype turned up a few times. The chain employs TRBV20-1 and TRBJ2-1; D perhaps matches TRBD1 (5 bases). Germline CDR1 is DFQATT and CDR2 is SNEGSKA (reference sequence). Trimming pared 0 bases from V and 1 base from J, leaving 10 bases between. This CDR3 comprises 15 residues. The CDR3 is CSARDPRASYNEQFF. CDR3 DNA sequence: TGCAGTGCTAGAGATCCCAGGGCGTCCTACAATGAGCAGTTCTTC.

The chain links TRBV9 to TRBJ2-3; D gene unclear. Germline values: CDR1 SGDLS, CDR2 YYNGEE. Deletions cut 0 bases from V and 4 bases from J, with 6 bases between. This CDR3 is built from 13 residues. The DNA of the CDR3 is TGTGCCAGCAGCGTAGCTGAATCAGATACGCAGTATTTT. Residues: CASSVAESDTQYF.

This clonotype turned up a few times. This sequence joins TRBV7-2 and TRBJ2-1; TRBD1 is a possible D gene (6 bases). The V end was cut by 5 bases, the J end by 10 bases, with 15 bases between. Germline values: CDR1 SGHTA, CDR2 FQGNSA. The CDR3 has 13 amino acids. This CDR3 reads CASSTPRGIEQFF. The CDR3 region has the DNA TGTGCCAGCAGCACCCCCAGGGGAATAGAGCAGTTCTTC.

The J gene is TRBJ1-3, the V gene TRBV12-3 or TRBV12-4, with a possible D match to TRBD1 (6 bases). Trimming stripped 3 bases from V and 3 bases from J, with 9 bases between. This CDR3 region has 14 residues. CDR3 sequence reads: CASSLKGGGNTIYF. The CDR3 nucleotides read TGTGCCAGCAGTTTGAAGGGGGGTGGAAACACCATATATTTT.

J is TRBJ2-3 and V is TRBV7-3; perhaps TRBD1 as D (5 bases). This CDR3 is 14 amino acids long. The germline CDR1 and CDR2 sequences are SGHTA and FQGTGA. Deletions cut 8 bases from V and 2 bases from J, with 14 bases between. The CDR3: CASALTAYTDTQYF. The CDR3 DNA sequence: TGTGCCAGCGCGCTGACAGCCTACACAGATACGCAGTATTTT.

The table lists this clonotype with a few counts. The chain is built from TRBV27 and TRBJ2-1, with TRBD2 identical over 7 bases. Germline values: CDR1 MNHEY, CDR2 SMNVEV (reference sequence). V shed 7 bases and J 1 base; nucleotides not matched to a gene: 7. CDR3 length: 15 residues. CDR3 bases: TGTGCCAGCAACACACTGGGGGGGTCCTACAATGAGCAGTTCTTC. It codes for CASNTLGGSYNEQFF.

The chain combines TRBV27 with TRBJ2-6; no reliable D call. This CDR3 has 15 residues. Trimming took 3 bases from V and 1 from J, leaving 7 bases between them. Germline lookup yields CDR1 MNHEY and CDR2 SMNVEV (reference sequence). The CDR3 here is CASSFRKSGANVLTF. CDR3 bases: TGTGCCAGCAGTTTCCGTAAGTCTGGGGCCAACGTCCTGACTTTC. Full variable domain (missing parts from reference TRBV27 and TRBJ2-6): EAQVTQNPRYLITVTGKKLTVTCSQNMNHEYMSWYRQDPGLGLRQIYYSMNVEVTDKGDVPEGYKVSRKEKRNFPLILESPSPNQTSLYFCASSFRKSGANVLTFGAGSRLTVL.

This chain connects TRBV5-1 to TRBJ2-5; D unclear. The V end lost 1 base, the J end lost 5 bases, and 6 bases lay between the germline ends. The germline CDR1 and CDR2 sequences are SGHRS and YFSETQ. CDR3 size: 12 residues. In DNA, the CDR3 is TGCGCCAGCAGCTTGACAGCCGAGACCCAGTACTTC. This sequence encodes CASSLTAETQYF.

The CDR3 loop reads CASTFGGLAGYEQFF. The CDR3 region has the DNA TGCGCCAGCACCTTTGGGGGGCTAGCCGGTTATGAGCAGTTCTTC. V is TRBV5-1 and J is TRBJ2-1, with D perhaps TRBD1 or TRBD2 (6 bases each). V was pared by 6 bases and J by 8 bases, with 21 bases between. CDR3 length: 15 amino acids. Germline-derived CDR1 and CDR2 are SGHRS and YFSETQ.

The chain combines TRBV12-3 or TRBV12-4 with TRBJ2-3; D gene unclear. V shed 5 bases and J shed 7 bases, with 19 bases lying between them. The CDR3 spans 15 residues. The CDR3 region has the DNA TGTGCCAGCAGTCCTGTAATGGACGTTCTACATACGCAGTATTTT. Its translation: CASSPVMDVLHTQYF.

This clonotype was counted only a few times. This chain joins TRBV12-3 or TRBV12-4 and TRBJ2-7; 9 bases line up with TRBD2. The length of the CDR3 is 13 residues. J lost 13 bases, V lost 6 bases, and 13 bases had no gene match. The CDR3 spells CASRPAGGSSEYF. The CDR3 DNA is TGTGCCAGCAGGCCAGCGGGAGGATCCTCAGAATACTTC.